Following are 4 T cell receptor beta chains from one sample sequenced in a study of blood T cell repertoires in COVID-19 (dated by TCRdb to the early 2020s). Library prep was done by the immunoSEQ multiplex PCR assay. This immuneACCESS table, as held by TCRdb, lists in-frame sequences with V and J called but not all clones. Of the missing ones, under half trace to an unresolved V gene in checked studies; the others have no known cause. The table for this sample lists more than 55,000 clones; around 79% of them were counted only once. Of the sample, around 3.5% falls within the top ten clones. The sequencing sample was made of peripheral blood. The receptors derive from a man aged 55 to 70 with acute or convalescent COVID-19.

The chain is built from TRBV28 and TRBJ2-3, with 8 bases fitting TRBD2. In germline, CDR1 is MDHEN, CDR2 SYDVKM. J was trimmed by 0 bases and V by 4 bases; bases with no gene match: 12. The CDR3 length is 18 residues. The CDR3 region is CASSSPSGYGPSTDTQYF. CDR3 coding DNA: TGTGCCAGCAGTTCGCCTAGCGGGTACGGACCTAGCACAGATACGCAGTATTTT. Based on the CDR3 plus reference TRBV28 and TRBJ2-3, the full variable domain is DVKVTQSSRYLVKRTGEKVFLECVQDMDHENMFWYRQDPGLGLRLIYFSYDVKMKEKGDIPEGYSVSREKKERFSLILESASTNQTSMYLCASSSPSGYGPSTDTQYFGPGTRLTVL.

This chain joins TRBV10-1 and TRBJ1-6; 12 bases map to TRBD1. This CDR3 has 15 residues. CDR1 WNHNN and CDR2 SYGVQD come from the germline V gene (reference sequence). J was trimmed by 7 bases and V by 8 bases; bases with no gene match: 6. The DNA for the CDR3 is TGCGCCAGCGGGACAGGGGGCCGAGAGAATTCACCCCTCCACTTT. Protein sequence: CASGTGGRENSPLHF.

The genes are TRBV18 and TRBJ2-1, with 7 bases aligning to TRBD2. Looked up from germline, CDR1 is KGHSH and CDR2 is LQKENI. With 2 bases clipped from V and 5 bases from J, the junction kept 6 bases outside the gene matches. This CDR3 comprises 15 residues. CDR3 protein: CASSPGEGPNNEQFF. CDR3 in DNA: TGTGCCAGCTCACCAGGGGAGGGACCCAACAATGAGCAGTTCTTC.

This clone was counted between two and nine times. CDR3 sequence reads: CASSGGTGGAYEQYF. Written as DNA, the CDR3 is TGTGCCAGTAGCGGGGGGACAGGGGGTGCCTACGAGCAGTACTTC. The chain recombines TRBV19 with TRBJ2-7; 11 positions agree with TRBD1. J gave up 2 bases and V 6 bases, and 6 bases lay outside the gene matches. Germline loops: CDR1 LNHDA, CDR2 SQIVND (reference sequence). The CDR3 is 15 amino acids. Full variable domain (remainder filled in from reference TRBV19 and TRBJ2-7): DGGITQSPKYLFRKEGQNVTLSCEQNLNHDAMYWYRQDPGQGLRLIYYSQIVNDFQKGDIAEGYSVSREKKESFPLTVTSAQKNPTAFYLCASSGGTGGAYEQYFGPGTRLTVT.